One and the same sample provided the 5 T cell receptor beta chains below, sequenced in a study of T cell repertoires in cytomegalovirus infection. These receptors' targets are unknown. TCRdb re-analysed the reads in MiXCR, keeping a single row per CDR3 protein. The sample has fewer than 650,000 distinct CDR3 sequences, about 40% seen once. The starting material was cultured PBMCs, obtained from culture after CMV antigen stimulation. The receptor set was obtained from a human donor in good health (CMV status not recorded). Some clones in this sample may be carry-over from other donors' samples.

The sample holds many counts of this clonotype. The chain combines TRBV7-6 with TRBJ2-1, with 13 positions matching TRBD2. Germline lookup yields CDR1 SGHVS and CDR2 FNYEAQ. The CDR3 totals 15 residues. The ends lost 5 bases at V and 5 bases at J; junction bases unmatched: 3. CDR3 region: CASSLTSGGHNEQFF. The CDR3, as DNA: TGTGCCAGCAGCCTGACTAGCGGGGGGCACAATGAGCAGTTCTTC.

This chain connects TRBV5-6 to TRBJ1-4, with a weak D call TRBD1 (5 bases). This CDR3 has 13 amino acids. CDR1 and CDR2 from the germline V gene are SGHDT and YYEEEE. Trimming left V 0 bases short and J 8 bases short, with 8 bases between. CDR3 bases: TGTGCCAGCAGCTTGGAGGGGCGGGAAAAACTGTTTTTT. It translates to CASSLEGREKLFF.

This clonotype was detected many times. The chain couples TRBV7-2 to TRBJ2-1; 8 bases map to TRBD2. V dropped 1 base and J dropped 2; count of bases not matched to a gene: 1. CDR1 is SGHTA and CDR2 is FQGNSA in the germline V gene. The CDR3 runs to 15 residues. The CDR3 loop reads CASSLGGGTYNEQFF. The CDR3 coding sequence is TGTGCCAGCAGCTTAGGCGGGGGGACCTACAATGAGCAGTTCTTC.

A few counts support this clonotype. The chain joins TRBV12-3 or TRBV12-4 to TRBJ2-7; D not resolved. This CDR3 is built from 12 residues. V was pared by 4 bases and J by 5 bases, with 9 bases between. CDR3 nucleotide sequence: TGTGCCAGCAGTTACCCAAAGGACGAGCAGTACTTC. Residues: CASSYPKDEQYF.

This clonotype was seen ten or more times. This chain links TRBV7-2 with TRBJ2-3; D is ambiguous. V dropped 4 bases and J dropped 1 base, with 12 bases sitting between them. CDR3 length: 15 residues. The germline CDR1 and CDR2 sequences are SGHTA and FQGNSA. The CDR3, as DNA: TGTGCCAGCAGCTCCCTAGTCGGTGGCACAGATACGCAGTATTTT. Amino acid sequence: CASSSLVGGTDTQYF.